These 19 T cell receptor beta chains originate from one sample sequenced in a study of shared clonotypes between healthy human individuals. Here immunoSEQ multiplex PCR was the method, and the copy in TCRdb shows in-frame clones only, minus some. The data show about 2.4 million clones, 90% to 95% seen once. Sequenced material: naive CD4+ T cells from PBMCs. The subset is: CD45RA+ positively selected. These receptors came from a man younger than 35 in good health. Some clones in this sample may be carry-over from other donors' samples.

This rearrangement joins TRBV5-4 to TRBJ2-3; 7 nucleotides line up with TRBD1. The CDR3 is 15 residues long. Germline V CDR1 and CDR2: SGHNT, YYREEE (reference sequence). Losses at the gene ends were 3 bases for V and 3 bases for J; bases not matched to a gene: 7. Here the CDR3 reads CASSSNRGRTDTQYF. CDR3 bases: TGTGCCAGCAGCTCGAACAGGGGACGGACAGATACGCAGTATTTT.

V is TRBV5-1 and J is TRBJ1-3, with D maybe TRBD1 (6 bases). The V end was cut by 4 bases, the J end by 2 bases, with 13 bases between. The germline V gene has CDR1 SGHRS and CDR2 YFSETQ. CDR3 length: 15 residues. CDR3 DNA sequence: TGCGCCAGCAGCGGGACATCATCGGCTGGAAACACCATATATTTT. Its translation is CASSGTSSAGNTIYF.

This clone was recorded once. Other DNA sequences in the sample encode the same CDR3. This chain joins TRBV7-9 and TRBJ2-3; no reliable D call. Trimming shortened V by 4 bases and J by 2 bases, and 4 bases separated the two germline ends. CDR1 and CDR2 (germline): SEHNR, FQNEAQ (reference sequence). The CDR3 spans 12 residues. The CDR3 nucleotides read TGTGCCAGCAGCTCTAACACAGATACGCAGTATTTT. Protein: CASSSNTDTQYF.

The chain is built from TRBV30 and TRBJ1-3; D not resolved. CDR1 is GTSNPN, CDR2 SVGIG, per germline (reference sequence). Trimming took 5 bases from V and 4 from J, leaving 12 bases between them. This CDR3 is built from 13 residues. The CDR3 DNA is TGTGCCTGGGATTCCGGGCAGGGAAACACCATATATTTT. The encoded protein is CAWDSGQGNTIYF. The full variable domain, in which reference TRBV30 and TRBJ1-3 provide the parts outside the CDR3, is SQTIHQWPATLVQPVGSPLSLECTVEGTSNPNLYWYRQAAGRGLQLLFYSVGIGQISSEVPQNLSASRPQDRQFILSSKKLLLSDSGFYLCAWDSGQGNTIYFGEGSWLTVV.

The gene calls are TRBV5-1 and TRBJ2-3; 9 bases line up with TRBD2. The CDR3 runs 15 residues. With V trimmed by 0 bases and J by 4 bases, 3 bases remained unmatched. Per the germline V gene, CDR1 is SGHRS and CDR2 is YFSETQ. CDR3 nucleotide sequence: TGCGCCAGCAGCTTGGAGGTAGCGGGAGCAGATACGCAGTATTTT. Translation: CASSLEVAGADTQYF. Full variable domain (rest looked up from reference TRBV5-1 and TRBJ2-3): KAGVTQTPRYLIKTRGQQVTLSCSPISGHRSVSWYQQTPGQGLQFLFEYFSETQRNKGNFPGRFSGRQFSNSRSEMNVSTLELGDSALYLCASSLEVAGADTQYFGPGTRLTVL.

The chain links TRBV28 to TRBJ2-4; D is tentatively TRBD1 or TRBD2 (5 bases each). CDR3 length: 17 residues. The germline V gene encodes CDR1 MDHEN and CDR2 SYDVKM. The V gene lost 5 bases and the J gene lost 0 bases, with 17 bases spanning the gap. The CDR3: CASSRGVGRVAKNIQYF. As DNA, the CDR3 is TGTGCCAGCAGTCGAGGGGTTGGGCGAGTAGCCAAAAACATTCAGTACTTC.

The chain combines TRBV5-5 with TRBJ1-1, with no clear D. In germline, CDR1 is SGHKS, CDR2 YYEKEE (reference sequence). The CDR3 runs 13 residues. The V and J ends lost 2 bases and 2 bases respectively, with 7 bases between them. CDR3 nucleotide sequence: TGTGCCAGCAGCTTCAGACCAAACACTGAAGCTTTCTTT. Its protein is CASSFRPNTEAFF.

V and J are TRBV28 and TRBJ1-1, with 8 bases identical to TRBD1. With V trimmed by 6 bases and J by 4 bases, 4 bases remained unmatched. This CDR3 spans 13 amino acids. The V gene's germline CDR1 is MDHEN and CDR2 SYDVKM. The CDR3 sequence: CASRGTGSTEAFF. In DNA, the CDR3 is TGTGCCAGCAGGGGGACAGGCTCCACTGAAGCTTTCTTT.

V gene TRBV19 combines with J gene TRBJ2-4; a possible D gene is TRBD2 (6 bases). The germline V gene encodes CDR1 LNHDA and CDR2 SQIVND (reference sequence). Between the trimmed V and J ends, which lost 5 bases and 2 bases, there was a span of 7 bases. The CDR3 loop spans 13 amino acids. The CDR3 sequence is CASSRGTKNIQYF. The CDR3 DNA reads as TGTGCCAGTAGTCGGGGGACCAAAAACATTCAGTACTTC.

The chain combines TRBV6-5 with TRBJ2-1; possible D gene TRBD1, 6 bases. The CDR3 contains 13 residues. Germline lookup yields CDR1 MNHEY and CDR2 SVGAGI. The germline V and J ends were trimmed by 5 bases and 5 bases, with 10 bases remaining between them. This chain's CDR3 is CASSRTEHNEQFF. In DNA form, the CDR3 reads TGTGCCAGCAGTAGGACAGAACACAATGAGCAGTTCTTC.

This clone occurred once. The gene calls are TRBV5-1 and TRBJ2-3; 16 bases are a match to TRBD2. The V segment lost 4 bases and the J segment 3 bases; nucleotides outside the gene matches: 5. Germline V lookup: CDR1 SGHRS, CDR2 YFSETQ. The CDR3 is 17 amino acids. The CDR3 is CASSRGTSGRATDTQYF. The CDR3 region has the DNA TGCGCCAGCAGCAGAGGGACTAGCGGGAGGGCAACAGATACGCAGTATTTT.

This chain connects TRBV19 to TRBJ2-5; TRBD1 matches 12 bases. The trim removed 6 bases at V and 5 bases at J, leaving 16 bases unmatched. The CDR3 is 18 amino acids. Germline loops: CDR1 LNHDA, CDR2 SQIVND (reference sequence). Here the CDR3 reads CASRNNQPGQGALETQYF. CDR3 nucleotide sequence: TGTGCCAGTAGAAACAACCAACCGGGACAGGGGGCTTTGGAGACCCAGTACTTC.

The chain joins TRBV5-1 to TRBJ2-2; D perhaps matches TRBD2 (6 bases). This CDR3 is built from 14 residues. The V gene lost 5 bases and the J gene lost 3 bases, with 11 bases spanning the gap. Per germline, CDR1 SGHRS and CDR2 YFSETQ. For the CDR3, the DNA is TGCGCCAGCAGGGAGGGAGGACACACCGGGGAGCTGTTTTTT. It codes for CASREGGHTGELFF.

The V and J genes are TRBV4-1 and TRBJ1-4, with D perhaps matching TRBD1 (5 bases). The CDR3 totals 16 residues. The germline CDR1 and CDR2 sequences are MGHRA and YSYEKL. V was pared by 2 bases and J by 8 bases, with 18 bases between. The CDR3 nucleotides read TGCGCCAGCAGCCAACCGGGACGTAGGTCTGAGGAAAAACTGTTTTTT. The encoded protein is CASSQPGRRSEEKLFF.

The genes are TRBV10-3 and TRBJ2-7; a weak D match, TRBD1 (6 bases). Germline CDR1 ENHRY, CDR2 SYGVKD. The CDR3 runs to 12 residues. V was pared by 11 bases and J by 1 base, with 12 bases between. CDR3 in DNA: TGTGCCGTCGGACAGTCTTCCTACGAGCAGTACTTC. It is translated as CAVGQSSYEQYF.

The rearrangement links TRBV7-8 to TRBJ2-2; 9 positions agree with TRBD2. V shed 5 bases, J shed 8 bases, and the junction held 18 bases outside the gene matches. This CDR3 has 18 amino acids. In germline, CDR1 is SGHVS, CDR2 FQNEAQ. The CDR3 region is CASSGDTGSGRREGELFF. In DNA, the CDR3 is TGTGCCAGCAGCGGTGACACCGGGAGCGGGAGGAGAGAGGGGGAGCTGTTTTTT.

The V gene is TRBV5-4, the J gene TRBJ1-2, with D possibly being TRBD1 (5 bases). This CDR3 contains 16 residues. CDR1 is SGHNT, CDR2 YYREEE, per germline (reference sequence). The V gene lost 4 bases and the J gene lost 0 bases, with 16 bases spanning the gap. Here the CDR3 reads CASSPGGTYTNYGYTF. As DNA, the CDR3 is TGTGCCAGCAGCCCTGGGGGGACCTACACTAACTATGGCTACACCTTC. Complete variable domain (other parts from reference TRBV5-4 and TRBJ1-2): ETGVTQSPTHLIKTRGQQVTLRCSSQSGHNTVSWYQQALGQGPQFIFQYYREEENGRGNFPPRFSGLQFPNYSSELNVNALELDDSALYLCASSPGGTYTNYGYTFGSGTRLTVV.

A note on this clone: The sample has other DNA sequences that encode this CDR3 too. The chain combines TRBV27 with TRBJ2-7; D remains ambiguous. V lost 2 bases, J lost 6 bases, and 11 bases lay in between. The V gene's germline CDR1 is MNHEY and CDR2 SMNVEV (reference sequence). This CDR3 has 13 residues. CDR3 nucleotides: TGTGCCAGCAGTTTACGGAAGGGCGTCGAGCAGTACTTC. Protein sequence: CASSLRKGVEQYF.

The chain recombines TRBV7-9 with TRBJ1-1; D not resolved. The CDR3 extends over 14 amino acids. Trimming shortened V by 2 bases and J by 0 bases, and 7 bases separated the two germline ends. Germline CDR1 SEHNR, CDR2 FQNEAQ (reference sequence). The CDR3 sequence: CASSLYDLNTEAFF. In nucleotides, the CDR3 is TGTGCCAGCAGCTTATATGATCTGAACACTGAAGCTTTCTTT. Supplemented by reference TRBV7-9 and TRBJ1-1, the full variable domain reads DTGVSQNPRHKITKRGQNVTFRCDPISEHNRLYWYRQTLGQGPEFLTYFQNEAQLEKSRLLSDRFSAERPKGSFSTLEIQRTEQGDSAMYLCASSLYDLNTEAFFGQGTRLTVV.